This T cell receptor (beta chain) was identified during a study of blood T cells in healthy people across ages. The CDR3 length is 14 residues. Germline V gene data show CDR1 as DFQATT and CDR2 as SNEGSKA (reference sequence). Trimming stripped 6 bases from V and 3 bases from J, with 14 bases between. Study-wide points: A strong correlation between TCR beta diversity and naive T cell percentage was seen.

In regard to this clonotype: The antigen is not known.

Using a J-beta primer mix together with a sample-barcoded 5' primer, a second PCR was run for roughly 6 to 12 cycles. Every cDNA was tagged by a template-switch adaptor with 12 random nucleotides. TCRdb processed the 5' RACE reads anew with MiXCR; each CDR3 protein has one entry. Among around 800,000 distinct CDR3 sequences listed, about 53% were seen once. The chain uses TRBV20-1 and TRBJ1-4; D gene ambiguous. The TCR originated in a man at least 80 years old in good health. The sample taken for sequencing was blood. This CDR3 reads CSAVPADSNEKLFF. DNA for the CDR3: TGCAGTGCCGTCCCCGCGGATTCTAATGAAAAACTGTTTTTT.